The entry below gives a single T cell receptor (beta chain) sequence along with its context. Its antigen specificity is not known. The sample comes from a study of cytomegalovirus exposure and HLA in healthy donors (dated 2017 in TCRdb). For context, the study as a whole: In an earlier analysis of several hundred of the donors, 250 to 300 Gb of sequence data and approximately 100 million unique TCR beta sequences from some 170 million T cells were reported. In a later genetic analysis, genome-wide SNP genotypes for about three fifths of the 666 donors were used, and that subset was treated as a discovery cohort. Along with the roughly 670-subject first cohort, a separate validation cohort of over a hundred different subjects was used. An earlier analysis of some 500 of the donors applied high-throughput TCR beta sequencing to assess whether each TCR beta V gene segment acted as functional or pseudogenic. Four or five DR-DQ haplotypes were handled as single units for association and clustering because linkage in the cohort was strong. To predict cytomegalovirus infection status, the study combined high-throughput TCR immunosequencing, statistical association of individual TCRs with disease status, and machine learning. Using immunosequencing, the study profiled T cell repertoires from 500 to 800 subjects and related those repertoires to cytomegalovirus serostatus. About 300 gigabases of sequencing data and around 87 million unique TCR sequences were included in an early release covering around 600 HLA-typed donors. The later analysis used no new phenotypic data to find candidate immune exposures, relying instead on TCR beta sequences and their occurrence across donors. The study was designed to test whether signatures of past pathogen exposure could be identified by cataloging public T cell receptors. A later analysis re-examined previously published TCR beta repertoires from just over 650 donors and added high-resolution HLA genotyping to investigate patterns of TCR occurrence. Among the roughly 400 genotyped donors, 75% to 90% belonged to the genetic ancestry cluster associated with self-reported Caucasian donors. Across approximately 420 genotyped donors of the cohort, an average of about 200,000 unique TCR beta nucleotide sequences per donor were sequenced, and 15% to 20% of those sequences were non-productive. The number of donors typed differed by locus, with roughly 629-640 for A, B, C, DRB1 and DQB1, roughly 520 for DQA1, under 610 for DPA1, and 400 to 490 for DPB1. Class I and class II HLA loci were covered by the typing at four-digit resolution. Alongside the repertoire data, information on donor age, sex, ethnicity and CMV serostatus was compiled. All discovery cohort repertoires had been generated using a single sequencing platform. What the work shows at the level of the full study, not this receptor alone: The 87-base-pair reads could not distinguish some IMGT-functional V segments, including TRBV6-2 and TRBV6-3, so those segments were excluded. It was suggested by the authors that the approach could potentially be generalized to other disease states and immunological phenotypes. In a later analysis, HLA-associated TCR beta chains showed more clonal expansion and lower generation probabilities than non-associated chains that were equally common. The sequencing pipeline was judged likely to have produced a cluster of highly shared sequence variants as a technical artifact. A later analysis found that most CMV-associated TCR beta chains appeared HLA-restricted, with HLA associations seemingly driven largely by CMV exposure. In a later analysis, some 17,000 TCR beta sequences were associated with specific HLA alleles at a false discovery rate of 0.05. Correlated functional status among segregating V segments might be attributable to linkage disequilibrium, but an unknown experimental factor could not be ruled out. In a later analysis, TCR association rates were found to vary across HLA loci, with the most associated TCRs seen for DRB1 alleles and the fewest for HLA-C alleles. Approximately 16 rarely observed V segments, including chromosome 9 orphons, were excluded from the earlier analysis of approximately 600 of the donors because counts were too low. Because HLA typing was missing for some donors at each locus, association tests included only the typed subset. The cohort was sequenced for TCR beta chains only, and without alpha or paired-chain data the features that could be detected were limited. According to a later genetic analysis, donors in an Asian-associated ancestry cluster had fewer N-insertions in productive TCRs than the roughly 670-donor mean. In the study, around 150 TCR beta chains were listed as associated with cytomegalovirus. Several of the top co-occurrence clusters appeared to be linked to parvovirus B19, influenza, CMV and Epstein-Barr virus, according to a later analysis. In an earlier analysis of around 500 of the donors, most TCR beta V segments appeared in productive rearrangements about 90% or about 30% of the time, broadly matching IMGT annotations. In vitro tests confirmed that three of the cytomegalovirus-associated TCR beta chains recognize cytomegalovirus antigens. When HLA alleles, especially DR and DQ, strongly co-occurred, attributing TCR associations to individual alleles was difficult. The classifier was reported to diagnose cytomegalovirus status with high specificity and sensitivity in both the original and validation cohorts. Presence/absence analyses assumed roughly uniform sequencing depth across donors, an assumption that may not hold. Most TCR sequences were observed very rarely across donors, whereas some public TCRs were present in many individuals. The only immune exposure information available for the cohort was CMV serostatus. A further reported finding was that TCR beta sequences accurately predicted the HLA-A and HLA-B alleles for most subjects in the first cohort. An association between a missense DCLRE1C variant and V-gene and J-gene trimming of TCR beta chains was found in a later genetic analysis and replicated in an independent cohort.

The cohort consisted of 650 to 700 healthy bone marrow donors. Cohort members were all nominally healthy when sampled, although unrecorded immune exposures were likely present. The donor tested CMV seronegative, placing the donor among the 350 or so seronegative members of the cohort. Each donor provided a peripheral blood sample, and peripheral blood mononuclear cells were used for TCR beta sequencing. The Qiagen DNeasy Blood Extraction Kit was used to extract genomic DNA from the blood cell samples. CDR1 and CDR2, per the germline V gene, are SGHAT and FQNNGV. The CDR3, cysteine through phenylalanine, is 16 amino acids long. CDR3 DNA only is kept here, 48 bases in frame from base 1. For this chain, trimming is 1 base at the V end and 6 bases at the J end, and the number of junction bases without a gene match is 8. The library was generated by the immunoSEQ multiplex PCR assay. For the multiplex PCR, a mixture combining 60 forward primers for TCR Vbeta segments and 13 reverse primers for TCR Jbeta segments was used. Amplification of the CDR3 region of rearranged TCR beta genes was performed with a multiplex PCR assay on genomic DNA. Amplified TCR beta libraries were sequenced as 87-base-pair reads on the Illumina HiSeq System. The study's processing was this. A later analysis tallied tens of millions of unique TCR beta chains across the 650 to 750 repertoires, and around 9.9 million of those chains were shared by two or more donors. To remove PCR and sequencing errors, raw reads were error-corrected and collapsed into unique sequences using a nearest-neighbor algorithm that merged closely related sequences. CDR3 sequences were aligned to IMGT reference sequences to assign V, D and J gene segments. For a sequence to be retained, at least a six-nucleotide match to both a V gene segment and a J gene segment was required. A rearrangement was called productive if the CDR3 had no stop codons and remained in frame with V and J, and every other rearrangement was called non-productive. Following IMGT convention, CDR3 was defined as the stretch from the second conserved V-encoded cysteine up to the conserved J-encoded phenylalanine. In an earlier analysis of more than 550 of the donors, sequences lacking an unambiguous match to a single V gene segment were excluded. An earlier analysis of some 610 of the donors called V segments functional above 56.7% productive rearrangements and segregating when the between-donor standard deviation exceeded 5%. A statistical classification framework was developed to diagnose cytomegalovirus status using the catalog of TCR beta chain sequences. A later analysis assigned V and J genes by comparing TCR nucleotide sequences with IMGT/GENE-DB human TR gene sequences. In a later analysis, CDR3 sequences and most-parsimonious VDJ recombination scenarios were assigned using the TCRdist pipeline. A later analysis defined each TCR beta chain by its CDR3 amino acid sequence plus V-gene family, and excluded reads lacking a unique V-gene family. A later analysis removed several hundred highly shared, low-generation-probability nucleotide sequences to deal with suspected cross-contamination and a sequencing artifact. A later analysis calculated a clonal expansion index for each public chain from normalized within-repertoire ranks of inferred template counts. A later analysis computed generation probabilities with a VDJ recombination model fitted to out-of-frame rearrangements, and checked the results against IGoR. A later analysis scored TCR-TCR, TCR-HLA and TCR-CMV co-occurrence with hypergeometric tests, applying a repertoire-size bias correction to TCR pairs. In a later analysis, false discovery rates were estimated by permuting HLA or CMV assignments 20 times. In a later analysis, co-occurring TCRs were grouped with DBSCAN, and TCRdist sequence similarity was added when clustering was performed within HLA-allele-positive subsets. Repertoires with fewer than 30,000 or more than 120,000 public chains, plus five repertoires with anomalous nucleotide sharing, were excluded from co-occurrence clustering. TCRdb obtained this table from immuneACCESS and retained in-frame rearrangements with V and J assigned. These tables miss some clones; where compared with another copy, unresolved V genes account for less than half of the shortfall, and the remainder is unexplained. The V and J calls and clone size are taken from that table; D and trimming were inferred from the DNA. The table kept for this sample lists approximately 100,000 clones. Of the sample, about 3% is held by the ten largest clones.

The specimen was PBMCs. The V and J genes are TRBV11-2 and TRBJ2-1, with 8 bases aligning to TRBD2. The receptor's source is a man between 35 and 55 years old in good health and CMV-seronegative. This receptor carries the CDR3 CASSLAGGPYSNEQFF. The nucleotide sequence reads TGTGCCAGCAGCTTAGCGGGGGGGCCGTACTCCAATGAGCAGTTCTTC.